Each of the 22 T cell receptor beta chains below was sequenced from the same sample in a study of T cells expressing NK-cell markers. TCRdb reanalyzed the 5' RACE reads, giving one entry per CDR3 protein sequence and no DNA. Its listing shows more than 90,000 distinct CDR3 sequences. The sequenced material came from blood T cells: a sorted CD56 or NKG2C T cell subset, CD4+ or CD8+ T cells, or bulk PBMC T cells (not recorded which). These receptor sequences come from a woman aged 18-70 years in good health.

V usage is TRBV27 and J usage is TRBJ2-2; TCRdb names TRBD1, which stays unverified in the absence of DNA. Germline V CDR1 and CDR2: MNHEY, SMNVEV (reference sequence). The CDR3 is made up of 16 amino acids. CDR3 residues: CASSPQQGARTGELFF.

The chain uses TRBV12-3 or TRBV12-4 and TRBJ1-4; absent DNA, TCRdb's TRBD1 call cannot be checked. The CDR3 loop spans 15 amino acids. The CDR3 loop reads CASSAAGQGLKKLFF.

The chain joins TRBV19 to TRBJ2-7; checking the TCRdb D call of TRBD1 is not possible without DNA. This CDR3 has 14 amino acids. The germline gives CDR1 LNHDA, CDR2 SQIVND (reference sequence). CDR3: CASSPLNRGYEQYF.

The V call is TRBV20-1, the J call TRBJ2-1; TCRdb selects TRBD1, and the lack of DNA leaves this call unchecked. CDR1 is DFQATT, CDR2 SNEGSKA, per germline (reference sequence). CDR3 length: 14 residues. The CDR3 spells CSARRGWGMDEQFF.

V is TRBV7-9 and J is TRBJ1-2; absent DNA, TCRdb's TRBD1 call cannot be checked. Germline CDR1 is SEHNR and CDR2 is FQNEAQ (reference sequence). The CDR3 is made up of 14 amino acids. The CDR3 is CASSFGGFDYGYTF.

The chain carries TRBV5-1 and TRBJ2-2; without DNA, the TCRdb call of TRBD1 cannot be checked. The germline V gene has CDR1 SGHRS and CDR2 YFSETQ. The CDR3 has 13 residues. CDR3 in amino acids: CASSRGQPGELFF.

The gene calls are TRBV11-1 and TRBJ2-7. Per the germline V gene, CDR1 is SGHAT and CDR2 is FQDESV (reference sequence). The length of the CDR3 is 14 residues. CDR3 sequence reads: CASSLASESYEQYF.

This CDR3 is CASSFTGDTGELFF. The rearrangement joins TRBV7-3 to TRBJ2-2; the TCRdb call, TRBD1, lacks DNA for checking. Germline CDR1 reads SGHTA; CDR2 reads FQGTGA. This CDR3 has 14 residues.

The chain joins TRBV5-1 to TRBJ1-1; TCRdb names TRBD1, which stays unverified in the absence of DNA. There are 13 residues in the CDR3. Germline CDR1 is SGHRS and CDR2 is YFSETQ. The CDR3 loop reads CASSLEQPWLAFF.

The J gene is TRBJ2-1, the V gene TRBV6-5; the TCRdb D gene call, TRBD2, has no DNA to confirm it. Germline values: CDR1 MNHEY, CDR2 SVGAGI. The CDR3 sequence is 16 residues long. The CDR3 is CASSYFGGGPRNEQFF.

The chain recombines TRBV28 with TRBJ1-1; with no DNA, the TCRdb D assignment of TRBD1 cannot be verified. This CDR3 has 16 residues. Germline CDR1 and CDR2: MDHEN and SYDVKM. CDR3 amino acids: CASSSDGQGVNTEAFF.

The V and J genes are TRBV7-6 and TRBJ1-2; TCRdb picks TRBD1, but there is no DNA to check that call. The CDR3 totals 14 residues. Germline assignment: CDR1 SGHVS and CDR2 FNYEAQ. The CDR3 here is CASSSYGHNYGYTF.

The CDR3 spells CSASTLGGPQPQHF. The rearrangement joins TRBV20-1 to TRBJ1-5. The germline V gene encodes CDR1 DFQATT and CDR2 SNEGSKA (reference sequence). This CDR3 is 14 amino acids long.

The chain uses TRBV4-1 and TRBJ2-3; checking the TCRdb D call of TRBD1 is not possible without DNA. The CDR3 length is 12 residues. The germline V gene has CDR1 MGHRA and CDR2 YSYEKL. CDR3 amino acids: CASGQEGDRQYF.

This clonotype is medium-sized by frequency. The CDR3 is CASSGVAFSNEQFF. The chain combines TRBV14 with TRBJ2-1; TCRdb calls TRBD2, which cannot be checked without DNA. Germline V gene lookup returns CDR1 SGHDN and CDR2 FVKESK. This CDR3 contains 14 residues.

V is TRBV29-1 and J is TRBJ1-1; absent DNA, TCRdb's TRBD1 call cannot be checked. This CDR3 contains 15 residues. CDR1 is SQVTM and CDR2 is ANQGSEA in the germline V gene. The CDR3 region is CSVAGTGGLVTEAFF.

The V and J genes are TRBV19 and TRBJ1-1. The CDR3 covers 12 residues. Germline V gene lookup returns CDR1 LNHDA and CDR2 SQIVND (reference sequence). CDR3 protein: CASGLLNTEAFF.

The rearrangement links TRBV19 to TRBJ2-1; no DNA is available, so the TRBD2 call from TCRdb remains unchecked. The length of the CDR3 is 16 residues. Germline V gene sequence: CDR1 LNHDA, CDR2 SQIVND (reference sequence). CDR3 loop: CASSWTSGRASNEQFF.

The genes are TRBV7-9 and TRBJ2-1; the TCRdb D gene call, TRBD1, has no DNA to confirm it. CDR1 is SEHNR, CDR2 FQNEAQ, per germline (reference sequence). The CDR3 is 15 residues long. CDR3 protein: CASSLPLRLGTGLDF.

The J gene is TRBJ2-2, the V gene TRBV9; TCRdb calls TRBD1, which cannot be checked without DNA. CDR1 and CDR2 (germline): SGDLS, YYNGEE. The length of the CDR3 is 17 residues. CDR3 loop: CASSPRTGGENTGELFF.

V is TRBV20-1 and J is TRBJ2-2; TCRdb's D call, TRBD2, is unchecked because there is no DNA. The CDR3 is 13 amino acids. The germline V gene encodes CDR1 DFQATT and CDR2 SNEGSKA (reference sequence). The CDR3 spells CSARETTAGELFF.

CDR3 sequence reads: CSVFHLDGEGGYTF. V gene TRBV29-1 combines with J gene TRBJ1-2. Germline V gene data show CDR1 as SQVTM and CDR2 as ANQGSEA. The CDR3 has 14 residues.